A single sample is the source of the 19 T cell receptor beta chains below, sequenced in a study of T cell responses to AZD1222 COVID-19 vaccine. Sequencing was performed with immunoSEQ multiplex PCR; in TCRdb, only in-frame clones are kept and a portion is missing. Of about 120,000 clones listed, approximately 89% are singletons. Here the sequenced sample was peripheral blood, taken on day 0 of AZD1222 vaccination. The receptors stem from an adult in good health.

V usage is TRBV7-2 and J usage is TRBJ2-3; TRBD2 matches 7 bases. The J segment lost 2 bases and the V segment lost 5 bases, leaving 4 bases of the junction unmatched. Per the germline V gene, CDR1 is SGHTA and CDR2 is FQGNSA. There are 14 residues in the CDR3. The CDR3 coding sequence is TGTGCCAGCAGCGCACTAGCGCACACAGATACGCAGTATTTT. It yields the protein CASSALAHTDTQYF.

For this clone: Other DNA variants within this sample encode the same CDR3. The chain joins TRBV18 to TRBJ1-1; no firm D call. The germline gives CDR1 KGHSH, CDR2 LQKENI. The CDR3 loop spans 13 amino acids. The ends were cut back, 6 bases at V and 2 bases at J, with 10 bases in the middle. CDR3 amino acids: CASSLQSNTEAFF. The DNA for the CDR3 is TGTGCCAGCTCCCTACAGAGTAACACTGAAGCTTTCTTT.

This clone was observed once. The chain is built from TRBV24-1 and TRBJ2-1, with 10 bases that match TRBD1. Germline CDR1 reads KGHDR; CDR2 reads SFDVKD. This CDR3 has 16 residues. J was trimmed by 7 bases and V by 4 bases; bases with no gene match: 9. CDR3 sequence: CATSDFDRGLWNEQFF. The CDR3 nucleotides are TGTGCCACCAGTGACTTCGACAGGGGGCTATGGAATGAGCAGTTCTTC.

This rearrangement joins TRBV4-1 to TRBJ1-2; unclear D gene. V dropped 0 bases and J dropped 8 bases, with 13 bases sitting between them. Germline V gene data show CDR1 as MGHRA and CDR2 as YSYEKL. The CDR3 spans 14 residues. The CDR3 loop is CASSQDMVERGYTF. The CDR3 DNA sequence: TGCGCCAGCAGCCAAGATATGGTTGAGCGAGGCTACACCTTC.

Here the CDR3 DNA reads TGTGCCAGCAGCAATAGGGACAGCGAAAATGAAAAACTGTTTTTT. Its protein is CASSNRDSENEKLFF. The V call is TRBV5-4, the J call TRBJ1-4; TRBD1 agrees at 7 bases. The V segment lost 4 bases and the J segment 5 bases; nucleotides outside the gene matches: 8. Germline V gene lookup returns CDR1 SGHNT and CDR2 YYREEE (reference sequence). The CDR3 has 15 amino acids.

The CDR3 loop is CASSILPVSYGYTF. In nucleotides, the CDR3 is TGTGCCAGTAGTATTCTTCCAGTCAGTTATGGCTACACCTTC. V is TRBV19 and J is TRBJ1-2, with D uncertain. V was pared by 3 bases and J by 5 bases, with 13 bases between. In germline, CDR1 is LNHDA, CDR2 SQIVND (reference sequence). The CDR3 contains 14 residues. The entire variable domain, with the rest obtained from reference TRBV19 and TRBJ1-2, is as follows: DGGITQSPKYLFRKEGQNVTLSCEQNLNHDAMYWYRQDPGQGLRLIYYSQIVNDFQKGDIAEGYSVSREKKESFPLTVTSAQKNPTAFYLCASSILPVSYGYTFGSGTRLTVV.

The chain recombines TRBV11-3 with TRBJ1-1, with no clear D. The CDR3 consists of 12 residues. CDR1 is SGHNT and CDR2 is YENEEA in the germline V gene. V was shortened by 2 bases and J by 6 bases, with 7 bases between the two germline ends. Written as DNA, the CDR3 is TGTGCCAGCAGCTTAACGTCCCCTGAAGCTTTCTTT. Translated: CASSLTSPEAFF.

This chain uses TRBV7-2 with TRBJ1-1, with D perhaps TRBD1 (6 bases). Germline assignment: CDR1 SGHTA and CDR2 FQGNSA. The CDR3 runs 16 residues. Trimming pared 5 bases from V and 0 bases from J, leaving 16 bases between. CDR3 nucleotide sequence: TGTGCCAGCAGCAGATCCCCGGGACACCTGAACACTGAAGCTTTCTTT. It specifies CASSRSPGHLNTEAFF.

V and J are TRBV4-1 and TRBJ2-7; 9 nucleotides agree with TRBD1. This CDR3 is built from 16 residues. Trimming removed 5 bases from V and 2 bases from J; junction bases left unmatched: 10. Germline values: CDR1 MGHRA, CDR2 YSYEKL. The CDR3 reads CASSKHRGLSPYEQYF. CDR3 DNA sequence: TGCGCCAGCAGCAAACACAGGGGGCTATCCCCCTACGAGCAGTACTTC.

The chain combines TRBV30 with TRBJ2-7, with unresolved D. The CDR3 has 12 amino acids. In germline, CDR1 is GTSNPN, CDR2 SVGIG (reference sequence). Trimming shortened V by 5 bases and J by 0 bases, and 8 bases separated the two germline ends. DNA of the CDR3: TGTGCCTGGCGACAAGGCTCCTACGAGCAGTACTTC. This sequence encodes CAWRQGSYEQYF. Together with reference TRBV30 and TRBJ2-7, the CDR3 gives the full variable domain: SQTIHQWPATLVQPVGSPLSLECTVEGTSNPNLYWYRQAAGRGLQLLFYSVGIGQISSEVPQNLSASRPQDRQFILSSKKLLLSDSGFYLCAWRQGSYEQYFGPGTRLTVT.

V is TRBV7-9 and J is TRBJ1-2, with 11 bases identical to TRBD1. This CDR3 comprises 14 residues. The V gene's germline CDR1 is SEHNR and CDR2 FQNEAQ (reference sequence). The ends lost 5 bases at V and 2 bases at J; junction bases unmatched: 1. The CDR3 sequence is CASSRTGGNYGYTF. The CDR3 nucleotides read TGTGCCAGCAGCCGGACAGGGGGCAACTATGGCTACACCTTC. The variable domain in full, with the rest retrieved from reference TRBV7-9 and TRBJ1-2, is DTGVSQNPRHKITKRGQNVTFRCDPISEHNRLYWYRQTLGQGPEFLTYFQNEAQLEKSRLLSDRFSAERPKGSFSTLEIQRTEQGDSAMYLCASSRTGGNYGYTFGSGTRLTVV.

This clone occurred once. The chain carries TRBV9 and TRBJ1-2; 8 positions match TRBD1. The CDR3 spans 15 residues. Trimming removed 4 bases from V and 4 bases from J; junction bases left unmatched: 9. Germline V gene data show CDR1 as SGDLS and CDR2 as YYNGEE. CDR3 sequence reads: CASSSIGQGGYGYTF. Here the CDR3 DNA reads TGTGCCAGCAGCTCCATAGGACAGGGAGGCTATGGCTACACCTTC.

The CDR3 protein is CASSLSQGAGDEKLFF. The CDR3 DNA is TGTGCCAGCAGCCTTAGTCAGGGGGCGGGTGATGAAAAACTGTTTTTT. The chain joins TRBV9 to TRBJ1-4, with 8 bases identical to TRBD1. There are 16 residues in the CDR3. Germline-derived CDR1 and CDR2 are SGDLS and YYNGEE. J gave up 6 bases and V 4 bases, and 11 bases lay outside the gene matches.

This clone was picked up one time. The chain combines TRBV5-1 with TRBJ1-4, with D hard to call. The CDR3 runs to 13 residues. Germline assignment: CDR1 SGHRS and CDR2 YFSETQ. Trimming took 0 bases from V and 7 from J, leaving 7 bases between them. CDR3 bases: TGCGCCAGCAGCTTGGAGGGCGGTGAAAAACTGTTTTTT. Amino acids: CASSLEGGEKLFF. The full variable domain, in which reference TRBV5-1 and TRBJ1-4 provide the parts outside the CDR3, is KAGVTQTPRYLIKTRGQQVTLSCSPISGHRSVSWYQQTPGQGLQFLFEYFSETQRNKGNFPGRFSGRQFSNSRSEMNVSTLELGDSALYLCASSLEGGEKLFFGSGTQLSVL.

The V and J genes are TRBV5-1 and TRBJ1-1, with D possibly being TRBD1 (5 bases). CDR3 length: 14 amino acids. The V end lost 0 bases, the J end lost 8 bases, and 14 bases lay between the germline ends. Germline assignment: CDR1 SGHRS and CDR2 YFSETQ. In DNA form, the CDR3 reads TGCGCCAGCAGCTTGGAATCTGGGACCTCGGAAGCTTTCTTT. Translating gives CASSLESGTSEAFF.

The chain is built from TRBV7-6 and TRBJ2-2, with D perhaps assigned TRBD1 or TRBD2 (5 bases each). CDR1 and CDR2 (germline): SGHVS, FNYEAQ. CDR3 size: 17 residues. V lost 7 bases to trimming and J lost 2 bases, with 20 bases between them. CDR3 in amino acids: CASTLTAPEGNTGELFF. CDR3 sequence (DNA): TGTGCCAGCACCCTGACAGCGCCCGAGGGTAACACCGGGGAGCTGTTTTTT.

The chain carries TRBV29-1 and TRBJ2-1; the match to TRBD2 covers 9 bases. V lost 6 bases, J lost 6 bases, and 6 bases stayed unmatched. The germline V gene encodes CDR1 SQVTM and CDR2 ANQGSEA. The CDR3 has 13 residues. This CDR3 reads CSVTWTSANEQFF. DNA for the CDR3: TGCAGCGTCACCTGGACTAGCGCCAATGAGCAGTTCTTC.

The CDR3 nucleotides are TGTGCCAGCAGTTACTCCCCCAGGGCCGACACTGAAGCTTTCTTT. The encoded protein is CASSYSPRADTEAFF. The V call is TRBV6-2 or TRBV6-3, the J call TRBJ1-1; D perhaps matches TRBD1 (5 bases). The CDR3 runs 15 residues. CDR1 is MNHEY and CDR2 is SVGEGT in the germline V gene. V gave up 0 bases and J gave up 3 bases, with 11 bases separating them.

The chain uses TRBV12-3 or TRBV12-4 and TRBJ1-5, with a possible D match to TRBD1 (5 bases). Trimming removed 6 bases at V and 2 bases at J, with 8 bases between. The CDR3 has 13 residues. The CDR3 is CASRAGGNQPQHF. In nucleotides, the CDR3 is TGTGCCAGCAGGGCGGGGGGCAATCAGCCCCAGCATTTT.